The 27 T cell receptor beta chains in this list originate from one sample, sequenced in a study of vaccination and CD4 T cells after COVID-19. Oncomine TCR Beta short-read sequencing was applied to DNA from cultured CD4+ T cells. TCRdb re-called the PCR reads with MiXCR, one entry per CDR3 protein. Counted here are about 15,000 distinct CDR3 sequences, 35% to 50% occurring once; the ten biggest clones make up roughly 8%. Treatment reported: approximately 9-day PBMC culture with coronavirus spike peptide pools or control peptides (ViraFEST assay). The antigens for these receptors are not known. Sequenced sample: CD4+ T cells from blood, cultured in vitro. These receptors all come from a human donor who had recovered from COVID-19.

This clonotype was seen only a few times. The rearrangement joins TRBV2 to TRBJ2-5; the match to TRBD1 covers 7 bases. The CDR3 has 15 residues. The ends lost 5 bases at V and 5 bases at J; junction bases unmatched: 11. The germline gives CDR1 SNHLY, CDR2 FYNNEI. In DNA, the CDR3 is TGTGCCAGCAGTAGACAGGGTGATCTAGGGGAGACCCAGTACTTC. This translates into CASSRQGDLGETQYF.

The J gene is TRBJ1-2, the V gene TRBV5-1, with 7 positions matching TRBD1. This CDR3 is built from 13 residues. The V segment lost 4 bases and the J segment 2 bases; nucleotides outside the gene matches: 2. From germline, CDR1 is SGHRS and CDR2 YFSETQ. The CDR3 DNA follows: TGCGCCAGCAGCCCGGGACAGAACTATGGCTACACCTTC. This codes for CASSPGQNYGYTF.

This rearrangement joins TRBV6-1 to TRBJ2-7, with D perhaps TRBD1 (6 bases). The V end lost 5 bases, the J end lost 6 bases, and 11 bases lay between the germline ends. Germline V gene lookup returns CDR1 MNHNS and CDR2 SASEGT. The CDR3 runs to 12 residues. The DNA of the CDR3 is TGTGCCAGCAGTCTCACAGGGATCGAGCAGTACTTC. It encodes CASSLTGIEQYF.

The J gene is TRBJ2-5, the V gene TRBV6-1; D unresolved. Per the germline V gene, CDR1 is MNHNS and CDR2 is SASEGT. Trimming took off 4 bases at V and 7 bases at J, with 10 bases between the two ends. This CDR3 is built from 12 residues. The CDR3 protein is CASSARTSTQYF. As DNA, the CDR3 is TGTGCCAGCAGTGCCCGAACGTCGACCCAGTACTTC.

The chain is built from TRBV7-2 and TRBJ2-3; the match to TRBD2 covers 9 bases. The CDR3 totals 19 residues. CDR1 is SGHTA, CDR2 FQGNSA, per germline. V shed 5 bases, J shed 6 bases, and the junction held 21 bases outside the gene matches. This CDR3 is CASSPPGRRRGGNTDTQYF. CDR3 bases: TGTGCCAGCAGCCCCCCCGGAAGGAGGCGGGGGGGCAATACGGATACGCAGTATTTT.

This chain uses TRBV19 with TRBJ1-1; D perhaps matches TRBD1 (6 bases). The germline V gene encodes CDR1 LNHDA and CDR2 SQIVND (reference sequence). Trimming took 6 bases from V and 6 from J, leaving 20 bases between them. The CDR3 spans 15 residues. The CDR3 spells CASREDSRSVAEAFF. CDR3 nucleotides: TGTGCCAGTAGGGAGGACAGCAGGTCGGTCGCTGAAGCTTTCTTT.

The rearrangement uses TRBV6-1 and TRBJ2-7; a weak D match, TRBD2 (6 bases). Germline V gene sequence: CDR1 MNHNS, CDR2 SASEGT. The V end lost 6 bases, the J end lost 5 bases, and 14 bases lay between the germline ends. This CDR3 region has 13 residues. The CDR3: CASRRDLRDEQYF. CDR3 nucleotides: TGTGCCAGCAGGCGGGACCTGCGCGACGAGCAGTACTTC.

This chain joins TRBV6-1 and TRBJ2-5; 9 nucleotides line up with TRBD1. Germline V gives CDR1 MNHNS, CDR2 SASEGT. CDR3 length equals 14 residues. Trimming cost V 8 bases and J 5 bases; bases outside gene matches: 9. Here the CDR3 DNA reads TGTGCCAGCCTATACAGGGGGCGGGGGGAGACCCAGTACTTC. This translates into CASLYRGRGETQYF.

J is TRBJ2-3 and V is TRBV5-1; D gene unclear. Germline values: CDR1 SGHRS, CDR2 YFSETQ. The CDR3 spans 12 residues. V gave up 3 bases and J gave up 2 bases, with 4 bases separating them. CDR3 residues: CASSWDTDTQYF. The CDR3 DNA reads TGCGCCAGCAGCTGGGACACAGATACGCAGTATTTT.

CDR3 sequence (DNA): TGTGCCAGCAGCTTCGGGCTATTCCCCCCAGATACGCAGTATTTT. Its translation: CASSFGLFPPDTQYF. The J gene is TRBJ2-3, the V gene TRBV7-2; D ambiguous. The CDR3 covers 15 residues. Germline V gives CDR1 SGHTA, CDR2 FQGNSA. Trimming removed 3 bases from V and 4 bases from J, with 14 bases in between.

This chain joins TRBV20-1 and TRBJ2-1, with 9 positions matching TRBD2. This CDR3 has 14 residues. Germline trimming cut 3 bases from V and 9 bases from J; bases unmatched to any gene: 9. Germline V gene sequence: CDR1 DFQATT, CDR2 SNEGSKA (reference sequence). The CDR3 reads CSARRASGASEQFF. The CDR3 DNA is TGCAGTGCTAGGAGGGCTAGCGGGGCCTCTGAGCAGTTCTTC.

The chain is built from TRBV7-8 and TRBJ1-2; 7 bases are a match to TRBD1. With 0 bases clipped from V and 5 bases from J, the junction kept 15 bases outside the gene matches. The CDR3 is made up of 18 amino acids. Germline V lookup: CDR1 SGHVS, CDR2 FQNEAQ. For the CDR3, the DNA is TGTGCCAGCAGCTTAGCGGCGAGGGGGCAGCTTTTTCGTTATGGCTACACCTTC. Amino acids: CASSLAARGQLFRYGYTF.

The CDR3 region is CASSLVGGADTEAFF. The CDR3 DNA follows: TGTGCCAGCAGCTTAGTGGGGGGGGCGGACACTGAAGCTTTCTTT. The chain joins TRBV7-2 to TRBJ1-1; weak D call: TRBD1 (6 bases). V dropped 1 base and J dropped 3 bases, with 12 bases sitting between them. Germline V CDR1 and CDR2: SGHTA, FQGNSA. CDR3 length equals 15 residues.

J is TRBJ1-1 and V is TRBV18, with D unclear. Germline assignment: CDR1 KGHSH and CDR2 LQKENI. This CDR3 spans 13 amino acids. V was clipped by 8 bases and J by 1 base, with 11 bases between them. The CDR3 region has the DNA TGTGCCAGCCAGTTCGACAAGAACACTGAAGCTTTCTTT. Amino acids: CASQFDKNTEAFF.

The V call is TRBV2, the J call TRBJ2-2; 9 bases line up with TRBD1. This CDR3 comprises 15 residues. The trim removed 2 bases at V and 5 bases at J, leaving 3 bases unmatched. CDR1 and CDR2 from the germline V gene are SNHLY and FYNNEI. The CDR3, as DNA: TGTGCCAGCAGTGAATACAGGGGGCTAACCGGGGAGCTGTTTTTT. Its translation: CASSEYRGLTGELFF.

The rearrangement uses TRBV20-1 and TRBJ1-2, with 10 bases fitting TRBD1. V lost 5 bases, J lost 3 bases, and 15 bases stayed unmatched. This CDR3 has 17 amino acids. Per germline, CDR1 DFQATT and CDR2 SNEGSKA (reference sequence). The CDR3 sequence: CSASPAGDRGYDYGYTF. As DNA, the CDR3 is TGCAGTGCTTCTCCGGCCGGGGACAGGGGTTATGACTATGGCTACACCTTC.

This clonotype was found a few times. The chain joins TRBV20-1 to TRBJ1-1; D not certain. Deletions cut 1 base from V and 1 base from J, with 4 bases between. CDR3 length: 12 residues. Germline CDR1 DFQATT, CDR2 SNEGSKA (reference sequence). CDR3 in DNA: TGCAGTGCTAGAGGACAGAACACTGAAGCTTTCTTT. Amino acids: CSARGQNTEAFF.

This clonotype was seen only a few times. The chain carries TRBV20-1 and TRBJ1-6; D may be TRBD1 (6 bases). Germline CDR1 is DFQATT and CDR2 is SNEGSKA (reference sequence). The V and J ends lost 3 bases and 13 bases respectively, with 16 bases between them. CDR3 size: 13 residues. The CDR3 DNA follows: TGCAGTGCTAGGGCAGGGGTAATTCAGCCCCTCCACTTT. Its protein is CSARAGVIQPLHF.

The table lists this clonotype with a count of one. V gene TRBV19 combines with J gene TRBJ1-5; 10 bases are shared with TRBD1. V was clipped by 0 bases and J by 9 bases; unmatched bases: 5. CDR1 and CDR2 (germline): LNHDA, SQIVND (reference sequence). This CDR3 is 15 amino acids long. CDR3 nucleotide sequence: TGTGCCAGTAGTATAGATGACAGGGGGCGAAGGCCCCAGCATTTT. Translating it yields CASSIDDRGRRPQHF.

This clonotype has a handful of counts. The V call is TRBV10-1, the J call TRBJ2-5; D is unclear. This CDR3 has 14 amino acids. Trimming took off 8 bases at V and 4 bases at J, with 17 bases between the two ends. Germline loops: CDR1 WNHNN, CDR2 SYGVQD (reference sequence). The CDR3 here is CASSNPGVGETQYF. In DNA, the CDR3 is TGCGCCAGCTCGAACCCTGGAGTAGGAGAGACCCAGTACTTC.

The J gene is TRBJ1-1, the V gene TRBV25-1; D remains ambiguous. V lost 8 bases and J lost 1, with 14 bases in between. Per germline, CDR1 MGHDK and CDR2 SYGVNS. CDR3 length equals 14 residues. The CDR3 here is CASLIRSRNTEAFF. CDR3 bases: TGTGCCAGCCTTATTCGCTCAAGGAACACTGAAGCTTTCTTT.

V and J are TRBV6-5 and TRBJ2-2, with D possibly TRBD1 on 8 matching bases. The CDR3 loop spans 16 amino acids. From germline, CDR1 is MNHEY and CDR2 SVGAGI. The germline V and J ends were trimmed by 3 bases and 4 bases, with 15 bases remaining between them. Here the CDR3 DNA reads TGTGCCAGCAGTTATACAGGGGGGGGACGCACCGGGGAGCTGTTTTTT. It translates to CASSYTGGGRTGELFF.

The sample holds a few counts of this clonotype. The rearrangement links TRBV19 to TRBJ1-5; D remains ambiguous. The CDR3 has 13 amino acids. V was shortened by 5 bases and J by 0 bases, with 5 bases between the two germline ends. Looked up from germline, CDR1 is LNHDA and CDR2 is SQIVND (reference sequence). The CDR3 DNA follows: TGTGCCAGTAGTCGTGATAGCAATCAGCCCCAGCATTTT. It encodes CASSRDSNQPQHF.

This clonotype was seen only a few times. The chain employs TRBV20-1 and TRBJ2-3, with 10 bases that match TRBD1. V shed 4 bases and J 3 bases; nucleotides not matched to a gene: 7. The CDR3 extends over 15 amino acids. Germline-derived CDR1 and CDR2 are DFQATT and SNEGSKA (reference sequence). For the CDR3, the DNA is TGCAGTGCTAAACCCGGGACAGGGGCGACAGATACGCAGTATTTT. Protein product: CSAKPGTGATDTQYF.

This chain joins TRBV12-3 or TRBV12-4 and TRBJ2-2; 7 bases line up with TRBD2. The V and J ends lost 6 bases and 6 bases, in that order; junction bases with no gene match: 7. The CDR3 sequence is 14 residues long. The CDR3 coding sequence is TGTGCCAGCAGACTAGCGACTAATCCCGGGGAGCTGTTTTTT. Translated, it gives CASRLATNPGELFF.

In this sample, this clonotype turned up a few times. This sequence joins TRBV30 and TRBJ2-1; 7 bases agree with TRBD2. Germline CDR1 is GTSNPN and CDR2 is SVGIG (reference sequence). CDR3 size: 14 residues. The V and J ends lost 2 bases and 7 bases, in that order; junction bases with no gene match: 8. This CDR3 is CAWSPAGRGNEQFF. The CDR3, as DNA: TGTGCCTGGAGTCCCGCAGGGAGGGGAAATGAGCAGTTCTTC.

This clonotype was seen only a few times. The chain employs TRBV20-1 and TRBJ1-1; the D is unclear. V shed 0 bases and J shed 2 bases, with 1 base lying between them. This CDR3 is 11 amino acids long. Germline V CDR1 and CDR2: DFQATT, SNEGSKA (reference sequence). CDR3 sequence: CSARENTEAFF. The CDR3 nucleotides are TGCAGTGCTAGAGAAAACACTGAAGCTTTCTTT.